This is a list of T cell receptor beta chains from one sample in a study of cytomegalovirus exposure and HLA in healthy donors. Some clones are missing from TCRdb's copy, which holds only in-frame ones; the method was immunoSEQ multiplex PCR. This table has about 81,000 clones, over 70% appearing once. Source material: PBMCs. The receptors shown here come from a man between 50 and 59 years old in good health and CMV-seropositive. Both conserved end residues are part of each CDR3. The D gene is left open where the match is weak. The listing skips clone size in some rows; elsewhere it reads once, few, many or a size class.

TGTGCCTGGACCGTGGGACAGGAATACAATGAGCAGTTCTTC | CAWTVGQEYNEQFF | TRBD1 | TRBJ2-1 | TRBV30 | .
TGTGCCAGCAGCCCCATTAGGGGTCCTAATCAGCCCCAGCATTTT | CASSPIRGPNQPQHF | . | TRBJ1-5 | TRBV7-8 | .
TGTGCCAGCAGCTTAGCGCTGATAGGGGCGGCAGGTCAGCCCCAGCATTTT | CASSLALIGAAGQPQHF | . | TRBJ1-5 | TRBV7-2 | .
TGTGCCAGCACCGGCGGCTGGACAGGGGGCTACGAGCAGTACTTC | CASTGGWTGGYEQYF | TRBD1 | TRBJ2-7 | TRBV28 | .
TGTGCCAGCAGCTTATCGACTAGCGAGCCAGATACGCAGTATTTT | CASSLSTSEPDTQYF | TRBD2 | TRBJ2-3 | TRBV7-3 | .
TGTGCCAGTAGTGCCGAACGACCTAGCGGAGTGAGTCTAGGCGAGCAGTTCTTC | CASSAERPSGVSLGEQFF | TRBD2 | TRBJ2-1 | TRBV19 | .
TGTGCCAGCAGCCAGTCAGGTCTCCATCGTGGACTGTTTTTT | CASSQSGLHRGLFF | . | TRBJ1-4 | TRBV7-9 | .
TGCAGCGTGCCGACTAGCGGGAGCTACAATGAGCAGTTCTTC | CSVPTSGSYNEQFF | TRBD2 | TRBJ2-1 | TRBV29-1 | .
TGTGCCATCAGCTCCGGGAGGCAATCAGGTGGCTACACCTTC | CAISSGRQSGGYTF | . | TRBJ1-2 | TRBV10-3 | .
TGCGCCAGCAGCCAACCGCGTCTTTCCTACGAGCAGTACTTC | CASSQPRLSYEQYF | . | TRBJ2-7 | TRBV4-1 | .
TGTGCCAGCAGCAACACCCCGGCGAGGAACTATGGCTACACCTTC | CASSNTPARNYGYTF | . | TRBJ1-2 | TRBV6-5 | .
TGTGCCAGCAGTACACAGGGGGGCGAGGAAAAACTGTTTTTT | CASSTQGGEEKLFF | TRBD1 | TRBJ1-4 | TRBV6-1 | few
TGCGCCAGCACCCCACTAGCGGGAGGCGCAGATACGCAGTATTTT | CASTPLAGGADTQYF | TRBD2 | TRBJ2-3 | TRBV5-1 | once
TGTGCCAGTAGTATTAGCGGGAGCGGTTTAGAGACCCAGTACTTC | CASSISGSGLETQYF | TRBD2 | TRBJ2-5 | TRBV19 | .
TGCGCCAGCAGCCAGTCCGAGGCGACGGATAGCAATCAGCCCCAGCATTTT | CASSQSEATDSNQPQHF | . | TRBJ1-5 | TRBV4-1 | .
TGTGCCAGCAGCCTGAGCCCAGGGGCTGGGGCCAACGTCCTGACTTTC | CASSLSPGAGANVLTF | . | TRBJ2-6 | TRBV9 | .
TGTGCCAGTACTAAGGGGGGGGCCGACAGCAACTATGGCTACACCTTC | CASTKGGADSNYGYTF | . | TRBJ1-2 | TRBV19 | .
TGTGCCAGCAGCTTAGGGGACAGAGGCGGATCCGGGGAGCTGTTTTTT | CASSLGDRGGSGELFF | TRBD1 | TRBJ2-2 | TRBV7-3 | once
TGTGCCAGCAGTGAGACAGGGGATCAACCCCTCCACTTT | CASSETGDQPLHF | TRBD1 | TRBJ1-6 | TRBV25-1 | .
TGTGCCAGCAGCGACCCCCCCCCAGGGAGGGACACTGAAGCTTTCTTT | CASSDPPPGRDTEAFF | . | TRBJ1-1 | TRBV11-2 | .
TGTGCCAGTCCCTCCGTGGCGGGAGGGAGCACAGATACGCAGTATTTT | CASPSVAGGSTDTQYF | TRBD2 | TRBJ2-3 | TRBV7-9 | few
TGTGCCAGCAGCTTGTACTCAGGGGGCGATGGCAATCAGCCCCAGCATTTT | CASSLYSGGDGNQPQHF | TRBD1 | TRBJ1-5 | TRBV5-8 | .
TGTGCCAGCAGGGACAGACCTAACTATGGCTACACCTTC | CASRDRPNYGYTF | . | TRBJ1-2 | TRBV6-5 | .
TGTGCCATCAAAGCACTAGCGGACACCGGGGAGCTGTTTTTT | CAIKALADTGELFF | TRBD2 | TRBJ2-2 | TRBV10-3 | .
TGTGCCAGCAGCCTCGGGACTAGCGGGATGGGAGATACGCAGTATTTT | CASSLGTSGMGDTQYF | TRBD2 | TRBJ2-3 | TRBV7-3 | .
TGTGCCAGCAGTGCATTAGGACTAGCGGGAGTCTACGAGCAGTACTTC | CASSALGLAGVYEQYF | TRBD2 | TRBJ2-7 | TRBV2 | .
TGTGCCAGCAGCCTTGACAGAAACACTGAAGCTTTCTTT | CASSLDRNTEAFF | . | TRBJ1-1 | TRBV7-6 | .
TGTGCCAGCAGTGAGACAGGGGGCGCGTCCGGGGAGCTGTTTTTT | CASSETGGASGELFF | TRBD1 | TRBJ2-2 | TRBV6-4 | .
TGCGCCAGCAGTGAAATGATTCGGGGACAGCTATTCACCTACGAGCAGTACTTC | CASSEMIRGQLFTYEQYF | TRBD1 | TRBJ2-7 | TRBV10-2 | .
TGCGCCAGCAGCCAAGACTCCAGGGGGGACTTTAACTATGGCTACACCTTC | CASSQDSRGDFNYGYTF | TRBD1 | TRBJ1-2 | TRBV4-1 | .
TGTGCCAGCAGCCTACAGTCCGATACGCAGTATTTT | CASSLQSDTQYF | . | TRBJ2-3 | TRBV7-2 | .
TGTGCCAGCATCCAAACAGGGGGAGGTCAGCCCCAGCATTTT | CASIQTGGGQPQHF | TRBD1 | TRBJ1-5 | TRBV6-1 | .
TGTGCCACCAGCAGAGGTCCGGGGGGCACAGATACGCAGTATTTT | CATSRGPGGTDTQYF | . | TRBJ2-3 | TRBV15 | .
TGTGCCAGCAGCATAGAGGGACTAGCGGGAGTCCAAGAGACCCAGTACTTC | CASSIEGLAGVQETQYF | TRBD2 | TRBJ2-5 | TRBV11-2 | .
TGTGCCACCAGCAGTAAACAGGGTCTAACTTACTTC | CATSSKQGLTYF | . | TRBJ2-7 | TRBV15 | .
TGCGCCAGCAGCACCGGTCCAACAGGGGCGGGCGAGCAGTACTTC | CASSTGPTGAGEQYF | TRBD1 | TRBJ2-7 | TRBV5-1 | .
TGTGCCAGCAGCCCGACTAGCGGGAGAGTGGACAATGAGCAGTTCTTC | CASSPTSGRVDNEQFF | TRBD2 | TRBJ2-1 | TRBV11-2 | .
TGTTCCAGCAGCTTCTTAGCTAGCGGCTACAATGAGCAGTTCTTC | CSSSFLASGYNEQFF | TRBD2 | TRBJ2-1 | TRBV7-9 | few
TGCGCCAGCAGCTTGGGTCCCGGGGGGAACTATGGCTACACCTTC | CASSLGPGGNYGYTF | . | TRBJ1-2 | TRBV5-1 | .
TGCGCCAGCAGCTCATCTAACTTCCCTAGCGGGAATCCGTTCTTC | CASSSSNFPSGNPFF | TRBD2 | TRBJ2-1 | TRBV5-1 | .
TGTGCCAGCAGCTTATCATCCCAGGGGGCTTACGAGCAGTACTTC | CASSLSSQGAYEQYF | TRBD1 | TRBJ2-7 | TRBV7-3 | few
TGTGCCAGCAGCCTAGGACTAGTGGAGCAGTTCTTC | CASSLGLVEQFF | TRBD2 | TRBJ2-1 | TRBV7-9 | .